This T cell receptor (beta chain) was obtained from a study of CD8+CD57+ T cells in acquired aplastic anemia. Study context: On average, sorted CD4+ and CD8+ cells gave 3.2 ug of DNA. General study results and limits: Patients and controls shared just under 30 CD8+ CDR3 sequences, highly expressed in patients.

V was trimmed by 1 base and J by 1 base, leaving 4 bases between them. The CDR3 totals 14 residues. This clonotype occurred a few times. Its antigen is unknown. Possible read error: a much larger clone is one base away. A read error is likely, as this CDR3 ends without the conserved phenylalanine or tryptophan. Researchers used genomic DNA as the template to profile TCR beta VDJ and CDR3. TCRdb called the reads again in MiXCR, with one record for every CDR3 protein. This table has fewer than 200,000 distinct CDR3 sequences, approximately 48% appearing once. It was patients with CD8+CD57+ cell expansion by flow cytometry who were chosen for sequencing.

The J gene is TRBJ2-2, the V gene TRBV12-3 or TRBV12-4; D gene ambiguous. Sequencing was done on a sample of sorted CD4+, CD8+, or CD8+CD57+ T cells (not recorded which) from PBMCs. This TCR was recovered from a human donor with aplastic anemia. The CDR3 coding sequence is TGTGCCAGCAGTTTAGGGCTGAACACCGGGGAGCTGTTTTCT. Its protein is CASSLGLNTGELFS.